The 11 T cell receptor beta chains below come from one sample, sequenced in a study of beta chain features in type 1 diabetes. cDNA synthesis used the whole RNA isolate, giving expressed TCRB sequences. The assay was immunoSEQ multiplex PCR, and TCRdb's table has in-frame clones only and misses some. Of hundreds of thousands of clones listed, roughly 16% are singletons. Specimen: naive CD4+ T cells from blood. The receptors stem from a man younger than 35 in good health.

This clone has a handful of counts. The chain has TRBV18 and TRBJ1-1; D gene ambiguous. The CDR3 covers 13 residues. The V end was cut by 5 bases, the J end by 2 bases, with 9 bases between. Germline V gene sequence: CDR1 KGHSH, CDR2 LQKENI. The CDR3 DNA sequence: TGTGCCAGCTCAAGTAACAGCAACACTGAAGCTTTCTTT. This encodes CASSSNSNTEAFF.

This clone was counted between two and nine times. V is TRBV19 and J is TRBJ1-2; D remains unclear. Trimming removed 6 bases from V and 0 bases from J, with 14 bases in between. The CDR3 length is 15 residues. Germline CDR1 is LNHDA and CDR2 is SQIVND (reference sequence). CDR3 nucleotides: TGTGCCAGTAGGCCGGTACAGAAGACTAACTATGGCTACACCTTC. Translation gives CASRPVQKTNYGYTF.

The V call is TRBV15, the J call TRBJ2-5; TRBD2 agrees at 12 bases. This CDR3 region has 15 residues. Germline CDR1 reads LNHNV; CDR2 reads YYDKDF (reference sequence). The V segment lost 6 bases and the J segment 1 base; nucleotides outside the gene matches: 3. The CDR3 sequence is CATRPLAGGQETQYF. As DNA, the CDR3 is TGTGCCACCAGACCACTAGCGGGGGGCCAAGAGACCCAGTACTTC.

This clone was observed a few times. This chain joins TRBV7-2 and TRBJ2-5; the D gene is possibly TRBD2 (6 bases). Germline V gene data show CDR1 as SGHTA and CDR2 as FQGNSA. The V end was cut by 6 bases, the J end by 7 bases, with 12 bases between. The CDR3 consists of 12 residues. The CDR3 coding sequence is TGTGCCAGCAGGGAGATGGGGGGGACCCAGTACTTC. Translation: CASREMGGTQYF.

This clone was observed a few times. V and J are TRBV11-2 and TRBJ2-7; TRBD2 agrees at 8 bases. The CDR3 extends over 14 amino acids. Germline CDR1 SGHAT, CDR2 FQNNGV. The junction had 8 bases not matched to a gene; V was cut back by 3 bases and J by 7 bases. In nucleotides, the CDR3 is TGTGCCAGCAGCTTCGGGGGGGTAATGAGGGAGCAGTACTTC. This translates into CASSFGGVMREQYF.

This chain joins TRBV7-3 and TRBJ2-5, with TRBD2 as a possible D gene (6 bases). The CDR3 loop spans 17 amino acids. Trimming took 3 bases from V and 5 from J, leaving 22 bases between them. Germline V CDR1 and CDR2: SGHTA, FQGTGA. The DNA of the CDR3 is TGTGCCAGCAGCTTCCTCCCGACTGGGCGGGGTTCGGAGACCCAGTACTTC. It yields the protein CASSFLPTGRGSETQYF.

This clone was counted a few times. This chain uses TRBV28 with TRBJ2-6, with D maybe TRBD2 (5 bases). This CDR3 is built from 16 residues. The V gene lost 3 bases and the J gene lost 0 bases, with 9 bases spanning the gap. The germline CDR1 and CDR2 sequences are MDHEN and SYDVKM. The CDR3 DNA reads as TGTGCCAGCAGTTTGCGGACTCCCTCTGGGGCCAACGTCCTGACTTTC. Encoded protein: CASSLRTPSGANVLTF.

This clone was picked up a small number of times. V gene TRBV28 combines with J gene TRBJ1-2, with D possibly being TRBD1 (6 bases). V was cut by 6 bases and J by 5 bases, with 16 bases left in between. The CDR3 totals 14 residues. Germline values: CDR1 MDHEN, CDR2 SYDVKM. The CDR3 DNA sequence: TGTGCCAGCAGCGACTTAGGACAGAAGTATGGCTACACCTTC. This encodes CASSDLGQKYGYTF.

The chain carries TRBV30 and TRBJ1-1; TRBD1 is a possible D gene (6 bases). The CDR3 loop spans 12 amino acids. V was trimmed by 3 bases and J by 5 bases, leaving 10 bases between them. Germline assignment: CDR1 GTSNPN and CDR2 SVGIG (reference sequence). Here the CDR3 DNA reads TGTGCCTGGAGGGCAGGGGTAACTGAAGCTTTCTTT. It translates to CAWRAGVTEAFF.

This chain links TRBV19 with TRBJ2-7; D gene ambiguous. The CDR3 loop spans 12 amino acids. Trimming removed 11 bases at V and 8 bases at J, with 19 bases between. Per the germline V gene, CDR1 is LNHDA and CDR2 is SQIVND (reference sequence). The CDR3 DNA reads TGTGCCGCGATGGATGTTGCGCGTAAGCAGTACTTC. It is translated as CAAMDVARKQYF.

The chain has TRBV7-3 and TRBJ1-1; D possibly corresponds to TRBD1 (6 bases). V gave up 2 bases and J gave up 1 base, with 11 bases separating them. This CDR3 contains 15 residues. In germline, CDR1 is SGHTA, CDR2 FQGTGA. The CDR3, as DNA: TGTGCCAGCAGCTTAGAAGGCAGGGGGAACACTGAAGCTTTCTTT. Protein product: CASSLEGRGNTEAFF. Combining the CDR3 with reference TRBV7-3 and TRBJ1-1 gives the whole variable domain GAGVSQTPSNKVTEKGKYVELRCDPISGHTALYWYRQSLGQGPEFLIYFQGTGAADDSGLPNDRFFAVRPEGSVSTLKIQRTERGDSAVYLCASSLEGRGNTEAFFGQGTRLTVV.